This T cell receptor (beta chain) was recorded in a study of blood T cells in healthy people across ages. The study's findings and limits: Per million T cells, TCR beta diversity dropped about linearly as age rose.

CDR3 length: 11 amino acids. The V end lost 7 bases, the J end lost 4 bases, and 7 bases lay between the germline ends. Germline CDR1 and CDR2: LNHNV and YYDKDF (reference sequence). On this clonotype: The target antigen is unknown.

A J-beta primer mix and a sample-barcoded 5' primer were used in a second PCR of roughly 6 to 12 cycles. One entry per CDR3 protein, called by TCRdb with MiXCR from the 5' RACE reads. The table has approximately 770,000 distinct CDR3 sequences, roughly 60% seen once. Sequencing was performed on blood. The sequence was collected from a man aged 25-45 years in good health. V is TRBV15 and J is TRBJ2-5, with D uncertain. The chain's CDR3 is CATKNRETQYF. The CDR3 DNA follows: TGTGCCACCAAAAATAGAGAGACCCAGTACTTC.